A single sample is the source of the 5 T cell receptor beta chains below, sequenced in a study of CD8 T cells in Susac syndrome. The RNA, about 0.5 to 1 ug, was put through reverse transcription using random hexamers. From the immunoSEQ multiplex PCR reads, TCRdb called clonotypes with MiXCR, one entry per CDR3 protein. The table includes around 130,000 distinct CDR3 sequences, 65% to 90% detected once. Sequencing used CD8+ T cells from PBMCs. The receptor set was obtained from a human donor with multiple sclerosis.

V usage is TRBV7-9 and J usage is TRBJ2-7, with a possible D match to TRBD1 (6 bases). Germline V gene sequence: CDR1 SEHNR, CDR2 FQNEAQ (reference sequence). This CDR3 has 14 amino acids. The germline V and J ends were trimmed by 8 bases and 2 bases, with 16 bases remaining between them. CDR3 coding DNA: TGTGCCAGCCGCCCGCAGGGGATCCCCTACGAGCAGTACTTC. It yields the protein CASRPQGIPYEQYF. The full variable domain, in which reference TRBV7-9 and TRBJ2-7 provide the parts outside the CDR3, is DTGVSQNPRHKITKRGQNVTFRCDPISEHNRLYWYRQTLGQGPEFLTYFQNEAQLEKSRLLSDRFSAERPKGSFSTLEIQRTEQGDSAMYLCASRPQGIPYEQYFGPGTRLTVT.

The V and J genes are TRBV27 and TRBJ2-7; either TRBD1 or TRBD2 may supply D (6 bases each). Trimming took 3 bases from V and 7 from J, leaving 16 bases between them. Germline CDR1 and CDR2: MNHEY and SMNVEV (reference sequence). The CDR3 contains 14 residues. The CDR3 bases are TGTGCCAGCAGTTTTGGGGGGCCCGATGGGGAGCAGTACTTC. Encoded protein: CASSFGGPDGEQYF.

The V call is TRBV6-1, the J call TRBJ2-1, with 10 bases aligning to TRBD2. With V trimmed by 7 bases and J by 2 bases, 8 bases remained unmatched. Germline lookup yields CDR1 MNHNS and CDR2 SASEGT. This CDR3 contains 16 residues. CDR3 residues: CASILSGGAPYNEQFF. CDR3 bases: TGTGCCAGCATACTAAGCGGGGGGGCCCCCTACAATGAGCAGTTCTTC.

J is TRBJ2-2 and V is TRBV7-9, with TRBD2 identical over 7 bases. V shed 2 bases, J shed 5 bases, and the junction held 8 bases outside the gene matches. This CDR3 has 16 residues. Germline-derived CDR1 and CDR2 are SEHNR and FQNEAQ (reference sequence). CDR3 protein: CASSLSAGDRTGELFF. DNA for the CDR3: TGTGCCAGCAGCTTAAGTGCGGGAGATAGGACCGGGGAGCTGTTTTTT.

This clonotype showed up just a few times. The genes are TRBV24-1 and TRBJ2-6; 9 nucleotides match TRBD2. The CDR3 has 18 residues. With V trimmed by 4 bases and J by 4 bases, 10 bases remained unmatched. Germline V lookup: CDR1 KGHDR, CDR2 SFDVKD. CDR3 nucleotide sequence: TGTGCCACCAGTGAGGCGGGAGGGCCGGTTTTCGGGGCCAACGTCCTGACTTTC. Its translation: CATSEAGGPVFGANVLTF.